This T cell receptor beta chain derives from a study of T cells in Graves' hyperthyroidism and ophthalmopathy. Study outcomes and limitations: Separation of ophthalmopathy from stable hyperthyroidism was achieved by a 13 V-J model. With a median lead of approximately six months before onset, the model predicted ophthalmopathy.

It was RNA transcripts that yielded the amplified TCR beta CDR3 regions. With the HTBI primer set, the TCR CDR3 went through a first round of RT-PCR. TCRdb reanalysed the multiplex PCR reads using MiXCR and keeps one entry per CDR3 protein. Of about 500,000 distinct CDR3 sequences in the sample, 40% to 50% were seen once. Diagnoses were made from clinical symptoms, serum measures (thyroxine and TRAb), thyroid ultrasound and orbital computed tomography. The CDR3 has 14 amino acids. After removal of 5 bases from V and 0 bases from J, the junction contained 3 bases not matched to a gene. CDR1 is SGHVS, CDR2 FQNEAQ, per germline. To note about this clonotype: Antigen: not known.

The sample comprised peripheral blood or thyroid tissue (not recorded which). This clonotype was sampled from an adult woman with Graves' disease, either hyperthyroidism or ophthalmopathy (not recorded which). The rearrangement joins TRBV7-8 to TRBJ2-7, with 8 bases aligning to TRBD2. Here the CDR3 DNA reads TGTGCCAGCAGCCCGACTAGCGCCTCCTACGAGCAGTACTTC. Residues: CASSPTSASYEQYF.